The rows below give T cell receptor beta chains drawn from one sample of a study of Graves' ophthalmopathy and Graves' hyperthyroidism. TCRdb re-analysed the multiplex PCR reads in MiXCR, keeping a single row per CDR3 protein. Of hundreds of thousands of distinct CDR3 sequences listed, about 24% are singletons. Sequencing was performed on peripheral blood. These receptors all stem from a woman between 18 and 29 years old with stable Graves' hyperthyroidism. Some clones in this sample may be carry-over from other donors' samples. CDR3s include the opening cysteine and the closing phenylalanine or tryptophan. Fields, in order: V gene, D gene, clone size, J gene, CDR3 DNA, CDR3 protein. The D gene is left open where the match is weak. The listing skips clone size in some rows; elsewhere it reads once, few, many or a size class.

TRBV6-5	.	.	TRBJ1-3	TGTGCCAGCAGTTACGGACGAAGAGACACCATATATTTT	CASSYGRRDTIYF
TRBV20-1	TRBD1	many	TRBJ1-5	TGCAGTGCTTCCCAGGGGGTGGATCAGCCCCAGCATTTT	CSASQGVDQPQHF
TRBV13	.	many	TRBJ2-5	TGTGCCAGCAGCCCGTACGCAGGGGACGCGGAGACCCAGTACTTC	CASSPYAGDAETQYF
TRBV28	TRBD2	many	TRBJ2-7	TGTGCCAGCAAAACTAGCGGGCCTACCTACGAGCAGTACTTC	CASKTSGPTYEQYF
TRBV29-1	.	few	TRBJ1-1	TGCAGCGTTTTCCCAGGGGAGAGAACTGAAGCTTTCTTT	CSVFPGERTEAFF
TRBV12-3/TRBV12-4	.	.	TRBJ1-1	TGTGCCAGCAGCTTTCGCCGGGGCATCACTGAAGCTTTCTTT	CASSFRRGITEAFF
TRBV19	TRBD1	many	TRBJ1-5	TGTGCCAGTAGTATAATGCTGGGGACAGCCGATCAGCCCCAGCATTTT	CASSIMLGTADQPQHF
TRBV7-9	.	many	TRBJ1-2	TGTGCCAGCAGATACAGGGACGGCTACACCTTC	CASRYRDGYTF
TRBV5-1	TRBD1	few	TRBJ1-6	TGCGCCAGCAGCACTGGGGTCCCGGGACAGCGTTATTCACCCCTCCACTTT	CASSTGVPGQRYSPLHF
TRBV12-3/TRBV12-4	TRBD1	many	TRBJ2-6	TGTGCCAGCAGTTTTACAGGGGCTGGGGCCAACGTCCTGACTTTC	CASSFTGAGANVLTF
TRBV7-9	.	few	TRBJ2-4	TGTGCCAGCAGCCCCCTCGGGGGACTAGCCAAAAACATTCAGTACTTC	CASSPLGGLAKNIQYF
TRBV20-1	.	many	TRBJ2-7	TGCAGTGCTAGAGTGTCCTTGGGTGGCTCTCTAAGAAGGGTCTACGAGCAGTACTTC	CSARVSLGGSLRRVYEQYF
TRBV20-1	TRBD1	.	TRBJ1-2	TGCAGTGCCGACAGGGGCCAAGCTAACTATGGCTACACCTTC	CSADRGQANYGYTF
TRBV28	TRBD1	many	TRBJ2-2	TGTGCCAGCAGTTTAGGGCAGGGGGTTTTAGAAGTGGACGACACCGGGGAGCTGTTTTTT	CASSLGQGVLEVDDTGELFF
TRBV6-5	.	many	TRBJ1-1	TGTGCCAGCGGGGGGGCTAGGAACACTGAAGCTTTCTTT	CASGGARNTEAFF
TRBV28	.	.	TRBJ1-1	TGTGCCAGCAGTAAATACTGGGGCGAGACTGAAGCTTTCTTT	CASSKYWGETEAFF
TRBV20-1	.	few	TRBJ1-5	TGCAGTGCTAGGCAGGGAGGGCATAGCAATCAGCCCCAGCATTTT	CSARQGGHSNQPQHF
TRBV5-1	TRBD2	few	TRBJ2-5	TGCGCCAGCAGCGTGGGACTATCCGAAGAGACCCAGTACTTC	CASSVGLSEETQYF
TRBV6-1	.	many	TRBJ1-2	TGTGCCAGCAGTGACCCGGGAGAATTTAACTATGGCTACACCTTC	CASSDPGEFNYGYTF
TRBV5-1	TRBD1	few	TRBJ2-2	TGCGCCAGCAGCTTGGCACAAACAGGGGTGAACACCGGGGAGCTGTTTTTT	CASSLAQTGVNTGELFF
TRBV9	.	many	TRBJ1-1	TGTGCCAGCAGCGTAAGCTCCCGGGACACAGCTTTCTTT	CASSVSSRDTAFF
TRBV28	TRBD1	many	TRBJ2-2	TGTGCCAGCAGCCATGTTTACAGGGGAACCGGGGAGCTGTTTTTT	CASSHVYRGTGELFF
TRBV12-3/TRBV12-4	.	many	TRBJ1-5	TGTGCCAGCAGTCCCTCCGACAGGACTCAGCCCCAGCATTTT	CASSPSDRTQPQHF
TRBV12-3/TRBV12-4	.	many	TRBJ1-1	TGTGCCAGCAGTTTGAGGGGGGACTACACTGAAGCTTTCTTT	CASSLRGDYTEAFF
TRBV6-1	.	many	TRBJ1-2	TGTGCCAGCAGTGAAACTCGGACGTATGGCTACACCTTC	CASSETRTYGYTF
TRBV20-1	TRBD2	.	TRBJ2-7	TGCAGTGCTAGAGGACGGGGCAGGAATTGGGACTACTACGAGCAGTACTTC	CSARGRGRNWDYYEQYF
TRBV6-2/TRBV6-3	.	many	TRBJ1-1	TGTGCCAGTTATCGGAGCCGGGTGGCCACTGAAGCTTTCTTT	CASYRSRVATEAFF
TRBV5-1	TRBD1	many	TRBJ2-2	TGCGCCAGCCAAACGCAGGGGGCGAACACCGGGGAGCTGTTTTTT	CASQTQGANTGELFF
TRBV6-5	.	.	TRBJ2-7	TGTGCCAGCAGTTACTACGTGGGGAGCTCCTACGAGCAGTACTTC	CASSYYVGSSYEQYF
TRBV27	.	many	TRBJ1-3	TGTGCCAGCAGGCCGACGGCTGGAAACACCATATATTTT	CASRPTAGNTIYF
TRBV6-7	.	once	TRBJ1-1	TGTGCCAGCAGTTGCCCGATGTACACTGAAGCTTTCTTT	CASSCPMYTEAFF
TRBV28	.	many	TRBJ1-5	TGTGCCACCCCCAGGGGCCTTAATCAGCCCCAGCATTTT	CATPRGLNQPQHF
TRBV24-1	.	few	TRBJ1-5	TGTGCCACCAGTGATCCAGGGGTCAATCAGCCCCAGCATTTT	CATSDPGVNQPQHF
TRBV30	TRBD1	many	TRBJ1-5	TGTGCCTGGACTGGACAGGGAAAAAGTCAGCCCCAGCATTTT	CAWTGQGKSQPQHF
TRBV4-2	.	few	TRBJ2-7	TGTGCCAGCAGCCAAGCTCGCTTCCACGGGCAGTACTTC	CASSQARFHGQYF
TRBV20-1	TRBD2	few	TRBJ2-7	TGCAGTGCTAAGAGCGGGGTGGCCTACGAGCAGTACTTC	CSAKSGVAYEQYF
TRBV19	.	.	TRBJ2-7	TGTGCCAGTACGGCCGGGACATGGGGCCACGAGCAGTACTTC	CASTAGTWGHEQYF
TRBV6-2/TRBV6-3	.	many	TRBJ1-1	TGTGCCAGCACCGACCGGGAGGGGAGGATCACTGAAGCTTTCTTT	CASTDREGRITEAFF
TRBV6-5	.	many	TRBJ1-1	TGTGCCAGCAGTCGGATCCGGGGAACTGAAGCTTTCTTT	CASSRIRGTEAFF
TRBV12-3/TRBV12-4	.	many	TRBJ1-1	TGTGCCAGCAGTTTATTCCCCACGGCGTTCGAAGCTTTCTTT	CASSLFPTAFEAFF
TRBV30	.	many	TRBJ2-7	TGTGCCTGGAGTTCAGGGAGCTCCTACGAGCAGTACTTC	CAWSSGSSYEQYF
TRBV7-9	.	many	TRBJ2-5	TGTGCCAGCAGCTTACAGGGTTTGGTTCAAGAGACCCAGTACTTC	CASSLQGLVQETQYF
TRBV4-1	TRBD2	many	TRBJ2-7	TGCGCCAGCAGCCACCCTGGGGGACTAGCCGGCGAGCAGTACTTC	CASSHPGGLAGEQYF
TRBV7-2	TRBD1	many	TRBJ1-5	TGTGCCAGCAGCACAGGGACAGGGGATGTTCAGCCCCAGCATTTT	CASSTGTGDVQPQHF
TRBV6-2/TRBV6-3	.	many	TRBJ1-1	TGTGCCAGCAGTTACAGTTCGAACACTGAAGCTTTCTTT	CASSYSSNTEAFF
TRBV28	.	many	TRBJ2-7	TGTGCCAGCAGTTTTTCAGTCGAGCAGTACTTC	CASSFSVEQYF
TRBV7-3	.	.	TRBJ2-1	TGTGCCAGCAGCTTAAGTGCGGACAATGAGCAGTTCTTC	CASSLSADNEQFF
TRBV10-3	.	many	TRBJ1-1	TGTGCCATCAGGCCAGGAGGTCATTCTGAAGCTTTCTTT	CAIRPGGHSEAFF
TRBV28	.	.	TRBJ1-6	TGTGCCACCCGAGGGGGAGGGACCGATAATTCACCCCTCCACTTT	CATRGGGTDNSPLHF
TRBV11-2	TRBD2	many	TRBJ2-7	TGTGCCAGCAGCTTAGGTTCCCTAGCGGGGCTACGATACGAGCAGTACTTC	CASSLGSLAGLRYEQYF
TRBV6-1	TRBD1	.	TRBJ2-2	TGTGCCAGCAGCCCAGGGGGACAGCCCTCTGGGGAGCTGTTTTTT	CASSPGGQPSGELFF
TRBV24-1	TRBD1	many	TRBJ1-5	TGTGCCACCAGTGAGGGACAGGGGAATCAGCCCCAGCATTTT	CATSEGQGNQPQHF
TRBV6-1	.	many	TRBJ1-1	TGTGCCAGCAGGAGTACCGGGGGCCTGAACACTGAAGCTTTCTTT	CASRSTGGLNTEAFF
TRBV27	.	.	TRBJ1-2	TGTGCCAGCAGTTTTCTGGGGGGAAATGGCTACACCTTC	CASSFLGGNGYTF
TRBV6-1	.	.	TRBJ1-1	TGTGCCAGCAGTCCACGGGAGGGTAGCACTGAAGCTTTCTTT	CASSPREGSTEAFF